These 10 T cell receptor beta chains share one sample of origin, sequenced in a study of blood T cell repertoires in COVID-19. Clones were read by immunoSEQ multiplex PCR, and TCRdb kept only the in-frame ones, dropping some. Of more than 150,000 clones listed, about 85% are singletons. Sequencing used peripheral blood. These receptor sequences come from an elderly woman with acute or convalescent COVID-19.

The chain carries TRBV10-2 and TRBJ1-5; D call uncertain. Germline CDR1 WSHSY, CDR2 SAAADI. V was pared by 0 bases and J by 1 base, with 7 bases between. This CDR3 has 15 residues. CDR3 sequence (DNA): TGCGCCAGCAGTGAGTCGAGCCTCAGCAATCAGCCCCAGCATTTT. It translates to CASSESSLSNQPQHF.

V and J are TRBV4-3 and TRBJ2-3; 10 nucleotides match TRBD2. The ends lost 1 base at V and 0 bases at J; junction bases unmatched: 7. CDR3 length equals 18 residues. The germline gives CDR1 LGHNA, CDR2 YSLEER. In DNA, the CDR3 is TGCGCCAGCAGCCAAGGGCTAGCGGGGGTAACTAGCACAGATACGCAGTATTTT. Amino acid sequence: CASSQGLAGVTSTDTQYF.

This clone was recorded once. The rearrangement uses TRBV12-3 or TRBV12-4 and TRBJ2-3, with a possible D match to TRBD2 (6 bases). Trimming stripped 7 bases from V and 6 bases from J, with 8 bases between. The CDR3 is 11 residues long. CDR3 bases: TGTGCCAGCACTAGCGTTGATACGCAGTATTTT. Translated, it gives CASTSVDTQYF.

V is TRBV30 and J is TRBJ2-7, with TRBD1 identical over 8 bases. CDR3 length: 15 residues. The germline V gene has CDR1 GTSNPN and CDR2 SVGIG (reference sequence). J lost 2 bases, V lost 4 bases, and 10 bases had no gene match. CDR3 loop: CAWTTSGQVTYEQYF. The CDR3 DNA sequence: TGTGCCTGGACCACATCGGGACAGGTAACCTACGAGCAGTACTTC.

V and J are TRBV29-1 and TRBJ2-7; no definite D call. In germline, CDR1 is SQVTM, CDR2 ANQGSEA. Deletions cut 7 bases from V and 7 bases from J, with 23 bases between. CDR3 length: 14 amino acids. The CDR3 protein is CSASPSTAPSEQYF. In DNA form, the CDR3 reads TGCAGCGCTTCCCCTTCAACCGCCCCTAGTGAGCAGTACTTC.

Only a few counts were recorded for this clone. The J gene is TRBJ1-6, the V gene TRBV7-2; D ambiguous. CDR3 length equals 14 residues. With 5 bases removed from V and 4 bases from J, the gap between germline ends came to 9 bases. From germline, CDR1 is SGHTA and CDR2 FQGNSA. CDR3 in DNA: TGTGCCAGCAGCGATCCGCAGTATAATTCACCCCTCCACTTT. Its protein is CASSDPQYNSPLHF.

The chain couples TRBV9 to TRBJ2-2, with TRBD2 matching 9 bases. This CDR3 has 16 amino acids. V shed 3 bases and J 4 bases; nucleotides not matched to a gene: 7. Germline lookup yields CDR1 SGDLS and CDR2 YYNGEE. Here the CDR3 reads CASSASTSGLTGELFF. The CDR3 nucleotides are TGTGCCAGCAGCGCCTCGACTAGCGGACTCACCGGGGAGCTGTTTTTT.

This clone was counted a single time. J is TRBJ2-1 and V is TRBV7-2, with 12 bases aligning to TRBD1. Germline V gene lookup returns CDR1 SGHTA and CDR2 FQGNSA. V trimming: 3 bases; J trimming: 9 bases; junction bases outside the gene matches: 6. The CDR3 is made up of 15 amino acids. Here the CDR3 DNA reads TGTGCCAGCAGCTTGGGACAGGGGGCATTTGGTGAGCAGTTCTTC. This gives the protein CASSLGQGAFGEQFF.

The chain carries TRBV27 and TRBJ1-6; tentatively, D is TRBD1 (5 bases). V gave up 3 bases and J gave up 1 base, with 13 bases separating them. The CDR3 loop spans 17 amino acids. Germline CDR1 and CDR2: MNHEY and SMNVEV (reference sequence). The DNA for the CDR3 is TGTGCCAGCAGTTTTACGGCGGGACGGTCCTATAATTCACCCCTCCACTTT. As protein: CASSFTAGRSYNSPLHF.

This clone was seen only once. The rearrangement links TRBV3-1 (or the pseudogene TRBV3-2) to TRBJ2-1; 10 bases map to TRBD2. The J segment lost 7 bases and the V segment lost 2 bases, leaving 2 bases of the junction unmatched. The CDR3 length is 14 residues. Germline CDR1 and CDR2: LGHDT and YNNKEL (reference sequence). As DNA, the CDR3 is TGTGCCAGCAGCCAACTAGCGGGAGTTAATGAGCAGTTCTTC. Encoded protein: CASSQLAGVNEQFF.